This T cell receptor (beta chain) came from a study of cytomegalovirus exposure and HLA in healthy donors. Findings and limits, study-wide: The HLA-A and HLA-B alleles of most subjects were reportedly predicted accurately from TCR beta sequences. While the bulk of TCR sequences proved rare, some public TCRs turned up in many donors. Sequencing probably produced one cluster of sequence variants that were highly shared. Presence/absence comparisons presumed near-even sequencing depth among donors.

Trimming cost V 3 bases and J 9 bases; bases outside gene matches: 8. Germline assignment: CDR1 SGDLS and CDR2 YYNGEE. This CDR3 spans 14 amino acids. About this clone: What it binds is not known.

A multiplex PCR was run with 60 Vbeta primers and 13 Jbeta primers. Clones were sequenced by immunoSEQ multiplex PCR, and TCRdb holds only the in-frame ones, with some missing. Here the sample spans about 87,000 clones, approximately 75% being singletons. The clonotype originates from a woman between 40 and 50 years old in good health and CMV-seronegative. The sample was PBMCs. The J gene is TRBJ1-2, the V gene TRBV9, with 10 positions matching TRBD1. CDR3 coding DNA: TGTGCCAGCAGCGGCGGGGACAGGGGTAGGAGCTACACCTTC. Translating it yields CASSGGDRGRSYTF.